The 16 T cell receptor beta chains below all came from one sample that was sequenced in a study of Graves' ophthalmopathy and Graves' hyperthyroidism. Amplification from RNA transcripts yielded the TCR beta CDR3 regions. First-round RT-PCR employed HTBI primers, with a second-round multiplex PCR after it. TCRdb processed the multiplex PCR reads anew with MiXCR; each CDR3 protein has one entry. The sample consists of about 620,000 distinct CDR3 sequences, over 20% of them appearing once. The sequencing input was peripheral blood. These receptors came from a woman under 30 with stable Graves' hyperthyroidism. Some clones in this sample may be carry-over from other donors' samples.

This clonotype occurred many times. This chain connects TRBV12-3 or TRBV12-4 to TRBJ1-2; TRBD1 matches at 8 bases. V lost 5 bases to trimming and J lost 8 bases; unmatched junction nucleotides: 10. CDR3 length: 14 residues. CDR3 protein: CASSPGGTGGGYTF. The CDR3 region has the DNA TGTGCCAGCAGTCCGGGGGGCACAGGGGGGGGCTACACCTTC.

This clonotype was found many times. The chain uses TRBV13 and TRBJ2-7, with D perhaps TRBD2 (6 bases). The CDR3 spans 14 residues. Germline lookup yields CDR1 PRHDT and CDR2 FYEKMQ (reference sequence). Trimming pared 5 bases from V and 6 bases from J, leaving 17 bases between. The CDR3 loop reads CASSRGRTGSEQYF. CDR3 bases: TGTGCCAGCAGCCGAGGACGTACCGGGAGCGAGCAGTACTTC.

This clonotype was picked up many times. J is TRBJ2-5 and V is TRBV20-1; TRBD2 matches 7 bases. The germline CDR1 and CDR2 sequences are DFQATT and SNEGSKA (reference sequence). CDR3 length: 14 amino acids. Trimming cost V 2 bases and J 1 base; bases outside gene matches: 4. The CDR3 DNA reads as TGCAGTGCTAGAAGGTCTAGCGGCCAAGAGACCCAGTACTTC. It codes for CSARRSSGQETQYF.

This clonotype was counted ten times or more. V and J are TRBV29-1 and TRBJ1-2, with 9 bases aligning to TRBD1. The CDR3 contains 16 residues. Unmatched junction bases numbered 11, after V lost 2 bases and J lost 4 bases. Germline-derived CDR1 and CDR2 are SQVTM and ANQGSEA. CDR3: CSVENSSGQGIYGYTF. The DNA for the CDR3 is TGCAGCGTTGAAAATAGTTCGGGACAGGGAATCTATGGCTACACCTTC.

The chain couples TRBV6-5 to TRBJ2-7, with TRBD2 matching 10 bases. V trimming: 2 bases; J trimming: 3 bases; junction bases outside the gene matches: 7. The germline V gene encodes CDR1 MNHEY and CDR2 SVGAGI. This CDR3 contains 16 residues. The CDR3 region has the DNA TGTGCCAGCAGTTACGGCGGACTAGCGGTAAACTACGAGCAGTACTTC. It is translated as CASSYGGLAVNYEQYF.

This clonotype was seen ten or more times. This chain joins TRBV29-1 and TRBJ1-2; 8 bases are a match to TRBD1. Germline V gene data show CDR1 as SQVTM and CDR2 as ANQGSEA. The junction had 5 bases not matched to a gene; V was cut back by 6 bases and J by 5 bases. CDR3 length: 12 amino acids. CDR3 region: CSVGQGSYGYTF. The CDR3, as DNA: TGCAGCGTAGGACAGGGAAGTTATGGCTACACCTTC.

This clonotype was recorded at least ten times. The chain has TRBV15 and TRBJ1-2; no firm D call. Trimming left V 2 bases short and J 6 bases short, with 10 bases between. The germline CDR1 and CDR2 sequences are LNHNV and YYDKDF (reference sequence). There are 13 residues in the CDR3. The CDR3: CATSRRIGDGYTF. Written as DNA, the CDR3 is TGTGCCACCAGCAGAAGGATCGGGGATGGCTACACCTTC.

There are a few counts of this clonotype. This rearrangement joins TRBV7-3 to TRBJ2-2; either TRBD1 or TRBD2 may fit D (6 bases each). The CDR3 contains 16 residues. V shed 1 base and J shed 4 bases, with 13 bases lying between them. Germline CDR1 is SGHTA and CDR2 is FQGTGA. CDR3 residues: CASSLIGGATTGELFF. CDR3 coding DNA: TGTGCCAGCAGCTTAATCGGGGGCGCGACCACCGGGGAGCTGTTTTTT.

The rearrangement uses TRBV19 and TRBJ1-1; 8 nucleotides align to TRBD1. V shed 6 bases, J shed 5 bases, and the junction held 8 bases outside the gene matches. The CDR3 has 14 residues. Germline CDR1 is LNHDA and CDR2 is SQIVND (reference sequence). This CDR3 reads CASSVRGRITEAFF. Written as DNA, the CDR3 is TGTGCCAGTAGCGTCAGGGGGCGAATAACTGAAGCTTTCTTT. The full variable domain, its missing parts supplied by reference TRBV19 and TRBJ1-1, is DGGITQSPKYLFRKEGQNVTLSCEQNLNHDAMYWYRQDPGQGLRLIYYSQIVNDFQKGDIAEGYSVSREKKESFPLTVTSAQKNPTAFYLCASSVRGRITEAFFGQGTRLTVV.

There are many counts of this clonotype. This chain uses TRBV6-1 with TRBJ1-2; TRBD1 matches 10 bases. From germline, CDR1 is MNHNS and CDR2 SASEGT. V shed 4 bases, J shed 7 bases, and the junction held 3 bases outside the gene matches. This CDR3 region has 13 residues. CDR3 nucleotide sequence: TGTGCCAGCAGTGCCGGGACAGGGGTTGGCTACACCTTC. This gives the protein CASSAGTGVGYTF.

There are many counts of this clonotype. The J gene is TRBJ1-5, the V gene TRBV12-3 or TRBV12-4, with D possibly being TRBD1 (6 bases). The CDR3 loop spans 15 amino acids. V was clipped by 6 bases and J by 4 bases, with 16 bases between them. This chain's CDR3 is CASRQTGPLNQPQHF. As DNA, the CDR3 is TGTGCCAGCAGACAGACAGGACCCCTTAATCAGCCCCAGCATTTT.

The chain joins TRBV27 to TRBJ1-1; D perhaps matches TRBD1 (5 bases). V lost 5 bases, J lost 2 bases, and 15 bases lay in between. Germline lookup yields CDR1 MNHEY and CDR2 SMNVEV (reference sequence). This CDR3 is built from 15 residues. This chain's CDR3 is CASSLRQTSNTEAFF. For the CDR3, the DNA is TGTGCCAGCAGTCTCCGACAGACCTCTAACACTGAAGCTTTCTTT.

In its sample, this clonotype was seen once. CDR3 loop: CASSYRVLAKNIQYF. CDR3 nucleotide sequence: TGTGCCAGCAGCTACAGGGTTTTAGCCAAAAACATTCAGTACTTC. V gene TRBV13 combines with J gene TRBJ2-4, with D maybe TRBD1 (6 bases). In germline, CDR1 is PRHDT, CDR2 FYEKMQ (reference sequence). Trimming took off 4 bases at V and 0 bases at J, with 10 bases between the two ends. The CDR3 is 15 amino acids. The full variable domain, in which reference TRBV13 and TRBJ2-4 provide the parts outside the CDR3, is AAGVIQSPRHLIKEKRETATLKCYPIPRHDTVYWYQQGPGQDPQFLISFYEKMQSDKGSIPDRFSAQQFSDYHSELNMSSLELGDSALYFCASSYRVLAKNIQYFGAGTRLSVL.

The table lists this clonotype with a few counts. V gene TRBV6-1 combines with J gene TRBJ2-1; TRBD1 or TRBD2 may be the D gene (7 bases each). Germline assignment: CDR1 MNHNS and CDR2 SASEGT. CDR3 size: 16 residues. V dropped 2 bases and J dropped 7 bases, with 18 bases sitting between them. The CDR3 DNA sequence: TGTGCCAGCAGTGAAATTAGAGGGCAGGGGGGGAATGAGCAGTTCTTC. Residues: CASSEIRGQGGNEQFF.

This clonotype appeared a few times. The V and J genes are TRBV30 and TRBJ1-1, with unresolved D. V shed 0 bases and J shed 6 bases, with 8 bases lying between them. CDR3 length equals 12 residues. Germline V CDR1 and CDR2: GTSNPN, SVGIG (reference sequence). Here the CDR3 DNA reads TGTGCCTGGAGTGTACTTGGGCCTGAAGCTTTCTTT. As protein: CAWSVLGPEAFF. The entire variable domain, with the rest obtained from reference TRBV30 and TRBJ1-1, is as follows: SQTIHQWPATLVQPVGSPLSLECTVEGTSNPNLYWYRQAAGRGLQLLFYSVGIGQISSEVPQNLSASRPQDRQFILSSKKLLLSDSGFYLCAWSVLGPEAFFGQGTRLTVV.

This clonotype was recorded at least ten times. The chain recombines TRBV20-1 with TRBJ1-1; D is perhaps TRBD1 (6 bases). The V gene's germline CDR1 is DFQATT and CDR2 SNEGSKA (reference sequence). V shed 6 bases and J shed 7 bases, with 9 bases lying between them. The length of the CDR3 is 10 residues. The CDR3 sequence: CSARTVEAFF. CDR3 sequence (DNA): TGCAGTGCGAGGACAGTTGAAGCTTTCTTT.